This T cell receptor (beta chain) was sequenced for a study of patients and donors after allogeneic stem cell transplantation. TCRdb re-called the RT-PCR reads through MiXCR, storing one row per CDR3 protein. The sample lists approximately 160,000 distinct CDR3 sequences; roughly 31% were seen once. This TCR was recovered from a human donor who was either an allogeneic HSCT recipient or a stem cell or donor lymphocyte infusion donor (not recorded which). It is not recorded whose cells these are; they may come from a transplant donor. Sequences were obtained from blood, either unsorted or a sorted T cell fraction (not recorded which).

The CDR3 nucleotides are TGCAGTGCTAGTGCCCGACCGCTTAACACTGAAGCTTTCTTT. Its protein product is CSASARPLNTEAFF. This chain uses TRBV20-1 with TRBJ1-1; D is uncertain. Germline CDR1 reads DFQATT; CDR2 reads SNEGSKA (reference sequence). The CDR3 is made up of 14 amino acids. Trimming cost V 3 bases and J 2 bases, with 13 bases left between them.